Below are 12 T cell receptor beta chains sequenced from a single sample in a study of T cells expressing NK-cell markers. TCRdb reprocessed the 5' RACE reads, keeping one entry per CDR3 protein, no DNA. The sample table sets out about 540,000 distinct CDR3 sequences. What was sequenced was blood T cells: a sorted CD56 or NKG2C T cell subset, CD4+ or CD8+ T cells, or bulk PBMC T cells (not recorded which). The receptors stem from a man between 18 and 35 years old in good health.

The gene calls are TRBV9 and TRBJ2-3; TCRdb's D gene call, TRBD2, goes unchecked for lack of DNA. CDR3 length equals 15 residues. Germline V lookup: CDR1 SGDLS, CDR2 YYNGEE. Here the CDR3 reads CASSTTGGSTDTQYF. Using reference TRBV9 and TRBJ2-3 for the parts outside the CDR3, the full variable domain is DSGVTQTPKHLITATGQRVTLRCSPRSGDLSVYWYQQSLDQGLQFLIQYYNGEERAKGNILERFSAQQFPDLHSELNLSSLELGDSALYFCASSTTGGSTDTQYFGPGTRLTVL.

The chain links TRBV5-1 to TRBJ1-2. Germline V gene lookup returns CDR1 SGHRS and CDR2 YFSETQ. This CDR3 is built from 12 residues. The CDR3 protein is CASSFQDHGYTF.

The chain employs TRBV27 and TRBJ2-3; TCRdb returns TRBD2, unconfirmable since there is no DNA. Germline V gives CDR1 MNHEY, CDR2 SMNVEV (reference sequence). This CDR3 has 17 amino acids. The CDR3 sequence is CASSSVSSGFGVDTQYF.

This chain links TRBV25-1 with TRBJ2-2; there is no DNA to check the TCRdb D call of TRBD1. This CDR3 region has 14 residues. Germline V CDR1 and CDR2: MGHDK, SYGVNS. The CDR3 region is CASSGGWNTGELFF.

The rearrangement links TRBV12-3 or TRBV12-4 to TRBJ2-5. The CDR3 covers 15 residues. The chain's CDR3 is CASSEKPIVQETQYF.

The chain uses TRBV15 and TRBJ1-5; TCRdb names TRBD1, which stays unverified in the absence of DNA. This CDR3 comprises 15 residues. CDR1 LNHNV and CDR2 YYDKDF come from the germline V gene (reference sequence). The CDR3 reads CATSGPGQRDQPQHF.

J is TRBJ2-1 and V is TRBV7-2. The CDR3 contains 18 residues. Looked up from germline, CDR1 is SGHTA and CDR2 is FQGNSA. CDR3 sequence: CASSLSAQREGSYNEQFF.

The chain carries TRBV27 and TRBJ2-2; TCRdb returns TRBD1, unconfirmable since there is no DNA. CDR1 is MNHEY and CDR2 is SMNVEV in the germline V gene (reference sequence). There are 15 residues in the CDR3. CDR3 residues: CASSFTGTITGELFF.

The rearrangement uses TRBV4-2 and TRBJ1-6. The CDR3 contains 13 residues. Germline V gives CDR1 LGHNA, CDR2 YNFKEQ. This CDR3 is CASSQEKGSPLHF.

The chain uses TRBV12-3 or TRBV12-4 and TRBJ2-7; TCRdb gives TRBD1 as the D gene, but with no DNA this cannot be confirmed. The CDR3 covers 17 residues. The CDR3 sequence: CASSLFFGGSSGYEQYF.

This chain links TRBV20-1 with TRBJ2-2; the TCRdb call, TRBD2, lacks DNA for checking. Per germline, CDR1 DFQATT and CDR2 SNEGSKA (reference sequence). The CDR3 consists of 15 residues. The CDR3 reads CSATKGTSGSGELFF.

This rearrangement joins TRBV7-2 to TRBJ1-6. Germline assignment: CDR1 SGHTA and CDR2 FQGNSA. CDR3 length: 13 amino acids. This chain's CDR3 is CASSALTGSPLHF.